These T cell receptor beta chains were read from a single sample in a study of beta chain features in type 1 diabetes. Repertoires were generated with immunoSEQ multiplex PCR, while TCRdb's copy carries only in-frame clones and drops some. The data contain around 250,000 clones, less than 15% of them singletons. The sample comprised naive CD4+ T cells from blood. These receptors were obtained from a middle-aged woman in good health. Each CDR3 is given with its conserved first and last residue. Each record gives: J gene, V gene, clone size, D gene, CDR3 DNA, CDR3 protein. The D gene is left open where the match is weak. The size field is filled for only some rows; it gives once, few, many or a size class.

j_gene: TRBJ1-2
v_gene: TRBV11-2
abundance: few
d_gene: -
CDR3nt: TGTGCCAGCAGTCAAAATGTCGGACACGGCGAGGGCTACACCTTC
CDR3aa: CASSQNVGHGEGYTF

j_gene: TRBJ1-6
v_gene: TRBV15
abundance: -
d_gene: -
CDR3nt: TGTGCCACCAGCAGAGACCATCCGGGGGGTAATTCACCCCTCCACTTT
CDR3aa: CATSRDHPGGNSPLHF

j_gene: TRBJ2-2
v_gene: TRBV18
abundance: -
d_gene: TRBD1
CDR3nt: TGTGCCAGCTCACCACAGACAGGGTTTGACACCGGGGAGCTGTTTTTT
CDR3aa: CASSPQTGFDTGELFF

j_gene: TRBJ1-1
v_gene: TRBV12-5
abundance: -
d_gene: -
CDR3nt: TGTGCTAGTGGTTCCCGACTCGGGGACACTGAAGCTTTCTTT
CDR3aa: CASGSRLGDTEAFF

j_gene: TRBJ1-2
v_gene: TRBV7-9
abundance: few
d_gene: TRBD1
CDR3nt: TGTGCCAGCAGCCTGGAGGGGGCGCAAGGCTACACCTTC
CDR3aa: CASSLEGAQGYTF

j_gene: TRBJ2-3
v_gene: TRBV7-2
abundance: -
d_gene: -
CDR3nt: TGTGCCAGCAGTAACTCCTTAGCAGATACGCAGTATTTT
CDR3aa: CASSNSLADTQYF

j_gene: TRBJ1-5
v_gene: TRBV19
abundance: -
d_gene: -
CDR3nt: TGTGCCAGTAGTATAGCGGGACAGCCCCAGCATTTT
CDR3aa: CASSIAGQPQHF

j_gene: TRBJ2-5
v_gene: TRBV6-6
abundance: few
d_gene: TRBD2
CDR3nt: TGTACCAGCAGCGGGGGTCCCCGCCTAGAGGCCCAGTACTTC
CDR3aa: CTSSGGPRLEAQYF

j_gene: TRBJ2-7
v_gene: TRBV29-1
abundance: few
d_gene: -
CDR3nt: TGCAGCGTTTTGAGAGACAGGTTCGAGGAGCAGTACTTC
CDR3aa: CSVLRDRFEEQYF

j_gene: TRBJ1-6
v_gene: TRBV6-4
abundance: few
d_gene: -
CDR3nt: TGTGCCAGCAGCCGCGGCTCCTATAATTCACCCCTCCACTTT
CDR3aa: CASSRGSYNSPLHF

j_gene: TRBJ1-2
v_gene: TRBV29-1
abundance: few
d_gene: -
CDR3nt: TGCAGCGTGGATCGGGGGGGCTATGGCTACACCTTC
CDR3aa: CSVDRGGYGYTF

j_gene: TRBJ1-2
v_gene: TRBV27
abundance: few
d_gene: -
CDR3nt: TGTGCCAGCAGTTTATGGTCCTCGGGACAACCTTTCGATGGCTACACCTTC
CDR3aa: CASSLWSSGQPFDGYTF

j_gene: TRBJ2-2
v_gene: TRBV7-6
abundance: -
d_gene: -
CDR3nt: TGTGCTAGCAGCCCCCTCAGGGGTGGGACCGGGGAGCTGTTTTTT
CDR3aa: CASSPLRGGTGELFF

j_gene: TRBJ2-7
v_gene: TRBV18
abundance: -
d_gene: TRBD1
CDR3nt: TGTGCCAGCTCGCCCCCCGGGCTTACAGGGGACGAGCAGTACTTC
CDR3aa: CASSPPGLTGDEQYF

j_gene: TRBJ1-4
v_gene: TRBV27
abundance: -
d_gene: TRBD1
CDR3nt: TGTGCCAGCAGTCCCCGGACAGGGTTCAATGAAAAACTGTTTTTT
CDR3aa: CASSPRTGFNEKLFF

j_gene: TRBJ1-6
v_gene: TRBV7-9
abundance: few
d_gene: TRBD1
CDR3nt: TGTGCCAGCAGCTCAGAGACAGGGGTAATCCGTTCCACCCTCCACTTT
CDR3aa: CASSSETGVIRSTLHF

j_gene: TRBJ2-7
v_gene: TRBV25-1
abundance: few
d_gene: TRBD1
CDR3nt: TGTGCCAGCAGTGTACCAACCGGGACAGGGGTCTCCTACGAGCAGTACTTC
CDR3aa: CASSVPTGTGVSYEQYF

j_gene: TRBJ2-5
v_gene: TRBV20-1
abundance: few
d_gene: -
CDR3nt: TGCAGTGCGCCTCGGGTTGAGACCCAGTACTTC
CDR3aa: CSAPRVETQYF

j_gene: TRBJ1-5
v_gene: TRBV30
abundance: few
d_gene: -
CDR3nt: TGTGCCTGGAGTCCTTCTAGACCTCATTCGGCCAATCAGCCCCAGCATTTT
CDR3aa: CAWSPSRPHSANQPQHF

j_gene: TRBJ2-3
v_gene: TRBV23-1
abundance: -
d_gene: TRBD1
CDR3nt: TGCGCCAGCAGTCAACCGGGACAGGGAGGAGATACGCAGTATTTT
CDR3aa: CASSQPGQGGDTQYF

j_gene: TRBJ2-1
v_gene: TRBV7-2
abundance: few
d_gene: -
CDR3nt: TGTGCCAGCAGCTTAGACAGGGGACTCTACAATGAGCAGTTCTTC
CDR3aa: CASSLDRGLYNEQFF

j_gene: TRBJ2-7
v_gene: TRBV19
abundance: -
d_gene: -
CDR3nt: TGTGCCAGTAGTCCGACGGACAGCTCCTACGAGCAGTACTTC
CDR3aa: CASSPTDSSYEQYF

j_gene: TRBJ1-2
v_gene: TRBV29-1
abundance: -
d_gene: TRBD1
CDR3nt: TGCAGCGTCCCCGGGACAGGGGCCTATGGCTACACCTTC
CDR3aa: CSVPGTGAYGYTF

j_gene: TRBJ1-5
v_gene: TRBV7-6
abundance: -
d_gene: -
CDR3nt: TGTGCCAGCATCAACCTACTGATGGGGGCAGCCACACATCAGCCCCAGCATTTT
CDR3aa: CASINLLMGAATHQPQHF

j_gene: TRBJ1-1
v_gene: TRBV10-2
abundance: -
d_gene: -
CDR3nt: TGCGCCATACAGGGAGCGGCCACTGAAGCTTTCTTT
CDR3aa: CAIQGAATEAFF

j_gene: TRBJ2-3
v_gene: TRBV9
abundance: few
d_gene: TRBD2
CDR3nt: TGTGCCAGCAGCGCCCCCCGCCGGGGGGGTGGCACAGATACGCAGTATTTT
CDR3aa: CASSAPRRGGGTDTQYF

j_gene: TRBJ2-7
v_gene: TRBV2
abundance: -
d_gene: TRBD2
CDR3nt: TGTGCCAGCAGTAGCGGGGGGGCCTTGTACGAGCAGTACTTC
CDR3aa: CASSSGGALYEQYF

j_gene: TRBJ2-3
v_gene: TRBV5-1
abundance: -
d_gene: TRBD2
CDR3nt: TGCGCCAGCAGCTTTGGACTAGCGGGGGCTAGCACAGATACGCAGTATTTT
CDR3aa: CASSFGLAGASTDTQYF

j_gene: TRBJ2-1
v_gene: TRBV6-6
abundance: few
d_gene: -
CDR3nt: TGTGCCGTACTTAAAGGGGGGGCCACCAATGAGCAGTTCTTC
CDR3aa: CAVLKGGATNEQFF

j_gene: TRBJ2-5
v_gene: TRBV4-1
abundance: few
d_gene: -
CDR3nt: TGCGCCAGCAGCCGGCTAGCAAGTGAGACCCAGTACTTC
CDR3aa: CASSRLASETQYF

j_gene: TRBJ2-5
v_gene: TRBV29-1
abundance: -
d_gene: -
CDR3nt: TGCAGCGTTGGGCCGTCACAGGGCTCCCAAGAGACCCAGTACTTC
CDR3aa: CSVGPSQGSQETQYF

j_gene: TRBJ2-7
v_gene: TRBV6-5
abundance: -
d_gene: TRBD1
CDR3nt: TGTGCCAGCTCAGTTATTGGGACAGGGCAATACGAGCAGTACTTC
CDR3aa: CASSVIGTGQYEQYF

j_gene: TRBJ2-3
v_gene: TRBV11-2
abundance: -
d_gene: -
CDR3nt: TGTGCCAGCATCAACCCAGGGTATGATACGCAGTATTTT
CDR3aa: CASINPGYDTQYF

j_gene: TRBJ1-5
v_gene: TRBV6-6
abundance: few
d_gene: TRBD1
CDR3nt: TGTGCCAGCAGTTATGGGCAGGGGGCCGGCAATCAGCCCCAGCATTTT
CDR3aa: CASSYGQGAGNQPQHF

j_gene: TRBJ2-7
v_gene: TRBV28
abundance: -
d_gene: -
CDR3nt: TGTGCCAGCAGTGCAGCCGGGACATCATGGGGCGCATCCGGGGCCTACGAGCAGTACTTC
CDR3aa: CASSAAGTSWGASGAYEQYF

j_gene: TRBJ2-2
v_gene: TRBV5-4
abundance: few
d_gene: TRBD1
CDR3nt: TGTGCCAGCAGCCCTATGGGACAGGGAGTGAACACCGGGGAGCTGTTTTTT
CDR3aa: CASSPMGQGVNTGELFF

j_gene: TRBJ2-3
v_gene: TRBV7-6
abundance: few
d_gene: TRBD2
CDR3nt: TGTGCCAGCAGCCGCCAGGCTAGCGGGTTTTCCACAGATACGCAGTATTTT
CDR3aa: CASSRQASGFSTDTQYF

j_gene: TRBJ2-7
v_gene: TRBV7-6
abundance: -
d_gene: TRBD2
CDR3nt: TGTGCCAGCAGCTTCGGGACTAGAGTCCACGAGCAGTACTTC
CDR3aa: CASSFGTRVHEQYF

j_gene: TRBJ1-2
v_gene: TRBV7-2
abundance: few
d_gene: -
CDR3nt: TGTGCCAGCAGCTTGGGCAAGGCTAACTATGGCTACACCTTC
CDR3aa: CASSLGKANYGYTF

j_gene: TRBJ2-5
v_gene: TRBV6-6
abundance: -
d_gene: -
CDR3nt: TGTGCCAGCAGAGGGACTCGGTCCGCGACCCAGTACTTC
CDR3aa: CASRGTRSATQYF

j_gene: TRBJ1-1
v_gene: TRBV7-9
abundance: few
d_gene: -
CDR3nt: TGTGCCAGCAGCTTGCAGGGGCCGAACACTGAAGCTTTCTTT
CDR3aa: CASSLQGPNTEAFF

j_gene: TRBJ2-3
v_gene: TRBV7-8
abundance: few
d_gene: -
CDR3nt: TGTGCCAGCAGCTTATCAACAGATACGCAGTATTTT
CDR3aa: CASSLSTDTQYF

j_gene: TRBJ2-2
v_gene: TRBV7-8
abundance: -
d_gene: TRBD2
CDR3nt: TGTGCCAGCAGCGGGAGCGGGAGGGGAACGAACACCGGGGAGCTGTTTTTT
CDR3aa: CASSGSGRGTNTGELFF

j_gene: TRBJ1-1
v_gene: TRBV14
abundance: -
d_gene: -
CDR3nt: TGTGCCAGCAGCCACACACGAAACACTGAAGCTTTCTTT
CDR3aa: CASSHTRNTEAFF

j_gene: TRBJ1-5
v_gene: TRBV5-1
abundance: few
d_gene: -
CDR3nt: TGCGCCAGCAGCCCGGGAGAGGGAAGCAATCAGCCCCAGCATTTT
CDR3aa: CASSPGEGSNQPQHF

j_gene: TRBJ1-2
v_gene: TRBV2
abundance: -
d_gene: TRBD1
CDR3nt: TGTGCCAGCACTGGGGGCGGGACAGGGGATGGCTACACCTTC
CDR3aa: CASTGGGTGDGYTF

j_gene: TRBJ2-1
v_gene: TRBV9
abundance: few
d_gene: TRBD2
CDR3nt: TGTGCCAGCAGCGCAAGATTGGGGCTAGCGGGTAACAATGAGCAGTTCTTC
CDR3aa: CASSARLGLAGNNEQFF

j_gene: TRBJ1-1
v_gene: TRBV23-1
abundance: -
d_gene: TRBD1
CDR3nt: TGCGCCAGCAGTCACTGGACAGGGGCCCCACGGAACACTGAAGCTTTCTTT
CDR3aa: CASSHWTGAPRNTEAFF

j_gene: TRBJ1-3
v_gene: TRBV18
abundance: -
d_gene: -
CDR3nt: TGTGCCAGCTCCCTCAGGGGCTCGATCGGAAACACCATATATTTT
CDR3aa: CASSLRGSIGNTIYF

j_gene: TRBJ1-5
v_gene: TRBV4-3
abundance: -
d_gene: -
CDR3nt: TGCGCCAGCAGCCAAGAAAGAGCGAATCAGCCCCAGCATTTT
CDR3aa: CASSQERANQPQHF